The 13 T cell receptor beta chains reported below all come from one sample, sequenced in a study of cytomegalovirus exposure and HLA in healthy donors. PCR was performed using 60 Vbeta and 13 Jbeta primers. TCRdb's copy holds only in-frame clones and misses some; the assay was immunoSEQ multiplex PCR. The table has almost 95,000 clones, 50% to 75% seen once. Input material: PBMCs. Receptors were obtained from a man between 25 and 39 years old in good health and CMV-seronegative.

The chain couples TRBV7-2 to TRBJ1-2; TRBD1 aligns across 7 bases. Unmatched junction bases numbered 8, after V lost 1 base and J lost 6 bases. Germline V gene data show CDR1 as SGHTA and CDR2 as FQGNSA. The CDR3 is made up of 15 amino acids. DNA of the CDR3: TGTGCCAGCAGCTTAGATTTCGACAGGGTGGATGGCTACACCTTC. It encodes CASSLDFDRVDGYTF.

In this sample, this clone turned up once. The V call is TRBV25-1, the J call TRBJ2-3, with TRBD2 matching 8 bases. CDR1 is MGHDK and CDR2 is SYGVNS in the germline V gene. V trimming: 4 bases; J trimming: 4 bases; junction bases outside the gene matches: 10. This CDR3 region has 16 residues. CDR3 sequence: CASSALAGLKSDTQYF. The DNA of the CDR3 is TGTGCCAGCAGTGCCTTAGCGGGACTCAAATCAGATACGCAGTATTTT.

V and J are TRBV28 and TRBJ1-3, with 11 bases fitting TRBD1. The length of the CDR3 is 16 residues. The germline gives CDR1 MDHEN, CDR2 SYDVKM. Trimming at V came to 2 bases and at J to 2 bases, leaving 2 bases not matched to a gene. The CDR3 reads CASSLGTGGTGNTIYF. The CDR3 nucleotides read TGTGCCAGCAGTTTAGGGACAGGGGGAACTGGAAACACCATATATTTT.

This chain connects TRBV19 to TRBJ2-3; no definite D call. Germline V gene data show CDR1 as LNHDA and CDR2 as SQIVND (reference sequence). The CDR3 is 15 residues long. V lost 4 bases, J lost 1 base, and 12 bases lay in between. The CDR3 region has the DNA TGTGCCAGTAGTACATGGGCACTTCGCACAGATACGCAGTATTTT. Translating it yields CASSTWALRTDTQYF.

The chain has TRBV19 and TRBJ2-1, with D possibly matching TRBD1 (5 bases). Germline V gene lookup returns CDR1 LNHDA and CDR2 SQIVND (reference sequence). The CDR3 has 13 residues. With 4 bases removed from V and 4 bases from J, the gap between germline ends came to 8 bases. As DNA, the CDR3 is TGTGCCAGTAGTACAACAGGTTACAATGAGCAGTTCTTC. It codes for CASSTTGYNEQFF.

The rearrangement joins TRBV9 to TRBJ1-1; D is possibly TRBD1 (5 bases). The ends were cut back, 4 bases at V and 2 bases at J, with 18 bases in the middle. Germline V CDR1 and CDR2: SGDLS, YYNGEE. The CDR3 sequence is 16 residues long. The CDR3 bases are TGTGCCAGCAGCCCATGGACGGGGGGGGGAAACACTGAAGCTTTCTTT. Amino acids: CASSPWTGGGNTEAFF.

CDR3 sequence: CASRRTGDISYEQYF. The CDR3 DNA is TGTGCCAGCAGACGGACAGGGGACATCTCCTACGAGCAGTACTTC. This chain joins TRBV27 and TRBJ2-7; TRBD1 agrees at 9 bases. This CDR3 contains 15 residues. V shed 6 bases and J 0 bases; nucleotides not matched to a gene: 6. Germline V lookup: CDR1 MNHEY, CDR2 SMNVEV (reference sequence).

This chain joins TRBV4-1 and TRBJ2-4; 7 positions agree with TRBD1. This CDR3 comprises 18 residues. V lost 5 bases, J lost 2 bases, and 15 bases stayed unmatched. The germline V gene encodes CDR1 MGHRA and CDR2 YSYEKL. DNA of the CDR3: TGCGCCAGCAGCTTCCAAGATATAAGGGGGCTGACCAAAAACATTCAGTACTTC. Its translation: CASSFQDIRGLTKNIQYF.

This clone was seen more than once but under ten times. V usage is TRBV29-1 and J usage is TRBJ1-2; perhaps TRBD1 as D (5 bases). The CDR3 runs 13 residues. V was trimmed by 4 bases and J by 0 bases, leaving 9 bases between them. CDR1 is SQVTM and CDR2 is ANQGSEA in the germline V gene. In DNA form, the CDR3 reads TGCAGCGTTGCGGACAACACTAACTATGGCTACACCTTC. Translation: CSVADNTNYGYTF.

J is TRBJ2-6 and V is TRBV7-3; D might be TRBD2 (7 bases). The germline gives CDR1 SGHTA, CDR2 FQGTGA. This CDR3 comprises 21 residues. The germline V and J ends were trimmed by 1 base and 0 bases, with 22 bases remaining between them. The CDR3 nucleotides read TGTGCCAGCAGCTTAAGAGGGGGGAGCGGGGCGACCTTCTCTGGGGCCAACGTCCTGACTTTC. Residues: CASSLRGGSGATFSGANVLTF.

The chain joins TRBV7-9 to TRBJ1-2; 8 bases match TRBD1. V was clipped by 5 bases and J by 7 bases; unmatched bases: 12. The CDR3 loop spans 15 amino acids. The germline V gene encodes CDR1 SEHNR and CDR2 FQNEAQ (reference sequence). CDR3 in DNA: TGTGCCAGCAGCGCTCGGGACAGGCGGGTGGGTGGCTACACCTTC. Its protein product is CASSARDRRVGGYTF.

In DNA form, the CDR3 reads TGTGCCAGCAGCTTTAGACAGGGGGGGTACGAGCAGTACTTC. Translated: CASSFRQGGYEQYF. This chain uses TRBV5-4 with TRBJ2-7; 9 positions match TRBD1. Germline CDR1 reads SGHNT; CDR2 reads YYREEE (reference sequence). The CDR3 is 14 residues long. Losses at the gene ends were 2 bases for V and 4 bases for J; bases not matched to a gene: 4.

V is TRBV5-3 and J is TRBJ1-2; tentatively, D is TRBD1 (5 bases). TRBV5-3 is an open reading frame whose function is uncertain. Trimming removed 8 bases from V and 4 bases from J, with 21 bases in between. The CDR3 totals 15 residues. The CDR3 spells CASPVLYRIPYGYTF. CDR3 bases: TGTGCCAGCCCTGTGCTATACAGGATCCCCTATGGCTACACCTTC.